This T cell receptor (beta chain) derives from a study of T cell repertoires in cytomegalovirus infection (dated by TCRdb to between 2019 and 2020). Broadly, across the study: Donor HLA type was relevant to the analysis, because carriage of CMV infection together with the matching HLA type was indicated by public TCR beta signatures.

The sequencer was an Illumina HiSeq 1500. TCRdb trimmed public reads at Q25 via fastp, called clones via MiXCR and kept in-frame beta chains. Identical CDR3 proteins give one entry, which carries the most common genes and DNA. The sample table holds fewer than 250,000 distinct CDR3 sequences, of which roughly 22% were seen once. The ten largest account for 18% of the sample. This clonotype has at least ten counts. The antigen it recognizes is unknown. There are no base qualities to consult, and no much larger clone falls within one base. The investigation overall reported the following: The ex vivo response was dominated by HLA-C-restricted CMV-specific TCR beta clonotypes, and the single most frequent clonotype in two of eight donors was supplied by these HLA-C-restricted clonotypes. In both this cohort and an independent approximately 370-donor cohort, the cumulative frequency of public TCR beta family members distinguished carriers of CMV infection plus the relevant HLA type.

Sample: CD8+ T cells from PBMCs. The origin of this receptor is a human donor in good health (CMV status not recorded). Some clones in this sample may be carry-over from other donors' samples.

In nucleotide form, the sequence is TGTGCCAGCCGCGGGGGACAGACGAACACTGAAGCTTTCTTT. Translated, it gives CASRGGQTNTEAFF. The rearrangement joined TRBV7-6 to TRBJ1-1; the junction holds 7 bases that match TRBD1. The germline V gene provides CDR1 SGHVS and CDR2 FNYEAQ. The cysteine opens and the phenylalanine closes a CDR3 of 14 amino acids. The entry retains the CDR3 DNA only, 42 bases that are in frame from base 1. Trimmed from V: 8 bases; trimmed from J: 1 base; junction bases lacking a gene match: 7.